These T cell receptor beta chains were read from a single sample in a study of human T cells and chemical hapten exposure. TCRdb analysed the RACE reads with MiXCR anew, one entry per CDR3 protein. The sample lists more than 65,000 distinct CDR3 sequences, 7.5% to 9.5% seen once, with about 1.6% in the top ten. This specimen consisted of whole blood, obtained in connection with sensitization to the hapten diphenylcyclopropenone (DPC). Receptors were obtained from a young woman with alopecia areata. Some clones in this sample may be carry-over from other donors' samples. CDR3s include the opening cysteine and the closing phenylalanine or tryptophan. A D gene is named only where the DNA matches it firmly. Clone size, where shown, is once, few, many, or a class for clones that have expanded.

j_gene	d_gene	abundance	v_gene	CDR3aa	CDR3nt
TRBJ2-5	TRBD1	-	TRBV9	CASSETGALQYF	TGTGCCAGCAGCGAGACAGGGGCCCTCCAGTACTTC
TRBJ1-5	-	many	TRBV3-1	CASSQGGNQPQHF	TGTGCCAGCTCACAAGGGGGAAATCAGCCCCAGCATTTT
TRBJ1-1	-	-	TRBV2	CASSFTENTEAFF	TGTGCCAGCAGTTTTACCGAGAACACTGAAGCTTTCTTT
TRBJ1-1	-	-	TRBV2	CASRRTIAGSTEAFF	TGTGCCAGCAGGAGGACAATCGCAGGGTCCACTGAAGCTTTCTTT
TRBJ1-1	-	few	TRBV27	CASREGRTEAFF	TGTGCCAGCAGGGAGGGGCGGACTGAAGCTTTCTTT
TRBJ1-1	-	few	TRBV11-2	CASSSLVTGLNTEAFF	TGTGCCAGCAGCTCTCTAGTGACAGGACTGAACACTGAAGCTTTCTTT
TRBJ1-2	-	-	TRBV12-3/TRBV12-4	CASSRGDLNYGYTF	TGTGCCAGCAGTAGGGGGGACCTTAACTATGGCTACACCTTC
TRBJ2-7	-	many	TRBV5-1	CASSLGPDYEQYF	TGCGCCAGCAGCTTGGGGCCCGACTACGAGCAGTACTTC
TRBJ1-1	-	-	TRBV19	CASRTANTEAFF	TGTGCCAGTAGGACAGCGAACACTGAAGCTTTCTTT
TRBJ1-5	-	-	TRBV30	CAWSPEGNSAPIQPQHF	TGTGCCTGGAGTCCCGAGGGAAACAGTGCCCCGATTCAGCCCCAGCATTTT
TRBJ2-7	-	many	TRBV27	CASSLEGRSSYEQYF	TGTGCCAGCAGTTTAGAGGGACGGAGCTCCTACGAGCAGTACTTC
TRBJ2-2	-	-	TRBV15	CATSIQADTGELFF	TGTGCCACCAGCATACAGGCAGACACCGGGGAGCTGTTTTTT
TRBJ1-5	TRBD1	many	TRBV27	CASSKKAQGVGSNQPQHF	TGTGCCAGCAGTAAAAAGGCACAGGGGGTCGGTAGCAATCAGCCCCAGCATTTT
TRBJ2-2	-	few	TRBV18	CASSTLPGELFF	TGTGCCAGCTCAACGCTGCCCGGGGAGCTGTTTTTT
TRBJ2-7	-	many	TRBV5-5	CASSLVGPPGEQYF	TGTGCCAGCAGCTTGGTTGGCCCGCCAGGGGAGCAGTACTTC
TRBJ1-1	TRBD1	few	TRBV6-5	CASISGGYGAFF	TGTGCCAGCATTTCAGGGGGCTATGGGGCTTTCTTT
TRBJ2-3	-	-	TRBV20-1	CSARDRVSPDTQYF	TGCAGTGCTAGAGATCGGGTTAGCCCAGATACGCAGTATTTT
TRBJ2-1	TRBD2	many	TRBV3-1	CASSPGTSSYNEQFF	TGTGCCAGCAGCCCCGGGACTAGCTCCTACAATGAGCAGTTCTTC
TRBJ1-1	TRBD1	-	TRBV7-6	CASSANRDRAGDRNTEAFF	TGTGCCAGCAGCGCGAACCGGGACAGGGCCGGAGACAGGAACACTGAAGCTTTCTTT
TRBJ2-7	-	few	TRBV19	CASSISDRPREQYF	TGTGCCAGTAGTATCTCCGACAGGCCCAGGGAGCAGTACTTC
TRBJ2-3	-	-	TRBV6-5	CASQTSGKDTQYF	TGTGCCAGCCAGACATCCGGCAAAGATACGCAGTATTTT
TRBJ1-2	-	-	TRBV27	CASSWGIGEIYGYTF	TGTGCCAGCAGTTGGGGGATTGGGGAAATCTATGGCTACACCTTC
TRBJ1-2	-	few	TRBV10-3	CAIRMTESGVGYTF	TGTGCCATCAGGATGACCGAATCAGGGGTTGGCTACACCTTC
TRBJ1-5	TRBD1	few	TRBV10-3	CATGGQGVVVPQHF	TGTGCCACCGGCGGACAGGGGGTCGTTGTGCCCCAGCATTTT
TRBJ1-4	TRBD1	-	TRBV4-2	CASSQDSQGGNEKLFF	TGTGCCAGCAGCCAAGATTCACAGGGGGGCAATGAAAAACTGTTTTTT
TRBJ2-1	TRBD2	many	TRBV5-1	CASSPGGSSYNEQFF	TGCGCCAGCAGCCCGGGCGGGAGCTCCTACAATGAGCAGTTCTTC
TRBJ1-2	-	many	TRBV27	CASSFSRTGFPNGYTF	TGTGCCAGCAGTTTCTCTCGAACAGGGTTTCCCAATGGCTACACCTTC
TRBJ2-3	TRBD2	-	TRBV6-5	CASSSLRGGAIHTQYF	TGTGCCAGCAGTAGCCTGCGCGGGGGGGCCATTCATACGCAGTATTTT
TRBJ2-5	TRBD1	many	TRBV15	CATSGDRASQETQYF	TGTGCCACCAGCGGAGACAGGGCCTCCCAAGAGACCCAGTACTTC
TRBJ1-1	TRBD1	-	TRBV6-5	CASRLGGGWMNTEAFF	TGTGCCAGCAGACTAGGAGGGGGCTGGATGAACACTGAAGCTTTCTTT
TRBJ2-1	-	many	TRBV6-2/TRBV6-3	CASSYPGREQFF	TGTGCCAGCAGTTACCCGGGAAGAGAGCAGTTCTTC
TRBJ1-1	-	many	TRBV7-2	CASAFTENTEAFF	TGTGCCAGCGCTTTCACAGAGAACACTGAAGCTTTCTTT
TRBJ2-3	TRBD2	-	TRBV5-6	CASSLDSGDSPHTDTQYF	TGTGCCAGCAGCTTGGACAGCGGGGACTCCCCTCACACAGATACGCAGTATTTT
TRBJ1-1	-	-	TRBV12-3/TRBV12-4	CASSFSDIEAFF	TGTGCCAGCAGTTTTTCGGACATTGAAGCTTTCTTT
TRBJ1-4	-	few	TRBV18	CASSPPGFATNEKLFF	TGTGCCAGCTCACCTCCAGGGTTTGCAACTAATGAAAAACTGTTTTTT
TRBJ2-7	-	-	TRBV20-1	CSASRAGWRQQNLIYEQYF	TGCAGTGCTAGCCGGGCGGGGTGGCGACAGCAAAACCTAATCTACGAGCAGTACTTC
TRBJ1-6	-	many	TRBV7-2	CASSREAGGVLHF	TGTGCCAGCAGCCGGGAGGCGGGGGGAGTGCTCCACTTT
TRBJ2-3	-	few	TRBV7-2	CARRTDLTDTQYF	TGTGCCAGGAGGACAGATCTCACAGATACGCAGTATTTT
TRBJ1-2	-	few	TRBV6-5	CASSTQRTDNTNYGYTF	TGTGCCAGCAGTACCCAGCGGACAGACAATACTAACTATGGCTACACCTTC
TRBJ1-1	TRBD1	-	TRBV19	CASSIVVRGTGNNVAEAFF	TGTGCCAGTAGTATAGTGGTGCGGGGGACAGGGAATAATGTGGCTGAAGCTTTCTTT
TRBJ1-1	-	-	TRBV18	CASSPPGYGFTEAFF	TGTGCCAGCTCACCACCGGGGTACGGATTCACTGAAGCTTTCTTT
TRBJ2-1	-	many	TRBV29-1	CSVEWGWVEQFF	TGCAGCGTTGAATGGGGGTGGGTTGAGCAGTTCTTC
TRBJ2-6	-	-	TRBV9	CASSVEGVAGANVLTF	TGTGCCAGCAGCGTAGAAGGGGTGGCAGGGGCCAACGTCCTGACTTTC
TRBJ2-7	TRBD1	many	TRBV5-8	CASRHGQGQGYEQYF	TGTGCCAGCCGCCATGGACAGGGTCAAGGGTACGAGCAGTACTTC
TRBJ1-2	-	-	TRBV5-1	CASSFQDLGYTF	TGCGCCAGCAGCTTCCAGGATTTAGGCTACACCTTC
TRBJ1-1	-	-	TRBV4-2	CASSHRGRLVDTEAFF	TGTGCCAGCAGCCACCGCGGCAGATTGGTCGACACTGAAGCTTTCTTT
TRBJ1-3	TRBD1	few	TRBV30	CAWNGDSSGNTIYF	TGTGCCTGGAATGGGGACAGCTCTGGAAACACCATATATTTT
TRBJ1-5	-	many	TRBV12-3/TRBV12-4	CASNAQGNQPQHF	TGTGCCAGCAACGCACAGGGCAATCAGCCCCAGCATTTT
TRBJ2-7	TRBD1	many	TRBV7-9	CASTPGTGAFYEQYF	TGTGCCAGCACCCCTGGGACAGGGGCGTTCTACGAGCAGTACTTC
TRBJ2-1	-	-	TRBV6-1	CASGGTYNEQFF	TGTGCCAGCGGGGGGACCTACAATGAGCAGTTCTTC
TRBJ1-3	-	-	TRBV18	CASSPQGFSGNTIYF	TGTGCCAGCTCACCACAGGGTTTCTCTGGAAACACCATATATTTT
TRBJ2-4	TRBD1	few	TRBV29-1	CSVSRQGANIQYF	TGCAGCGTTTCAAGACAGGGGGCAAACATTCAGTACTTC